The 3 T cell receptor beta chains reported below all come from one sample, sequenced in a study of identical twins. TCRdb used MiXCR to reprocess the 5' RACE reads, holding one entry per CDR3 protein. The data hold 1.5 million or so distinct CDR3 sequences, with more than 30% observed a single time. The specimen sequenced was cord blood. The receptors here all came from a newborn girl in good health.

A few counts support this clonotype. The chain is built from TRBV7-2 and TRBJ2-5; tentatively, D is TRBD1 (5 bases). This CDR3 contains 16 residues. Trimming took 0 bases from V and 11 from J, leaving 22 bases between them. Germline CDR1 is SGHTA and CDR2 is FQGNSA. The CDR3 spells CASSLALGVQLNEQYF. The CDR3 DNA reads as TGTGCCAGCAGCTTAGCCCTAGGGGTGCAATTGAATGAGCAGTACTTC.

This clonotype has a count of ten or more. The V gene is TRBV18, the J gene TRBJ2-3, with no clear D. Germline V gene sequence: CDR1 KGHSH, CDR2 LQKENI. Trimming removed 0 bases from V and 2 bases from J, with 6 bases in between. The CDR3 contains 14 residues. The CDR3 sequence: CASSPPYNTDTQYF. The DNA of the CDR3 is TGTGCCAGCTCACCACCGTATAACACAGATACGCAGTATTTT.

This clonotype was observed a few times. J is TRBJ2-3 and V is TRBV11-2, with D possibly being TRBD1 (6 bases). V was clipped by 5 bases and J by 0 bases, with 18 bases between them. This CDR3 is built from 17 residues. Per the germline V gene, CDR1 is SGHAT and CDR2 is FQNNGV. CDR3 in amino acids: CASSLGPYRVSTDTQYF. The CDR3 nucleotides read TGTGCCAGCAGCCTTGGTCCCTACAGGGTGAGCACAGATACGCAGTATTTT. Drawing the rest from reference TRBV11-2 and TRBJ2-3, the complete variable domain is EAGVAQSPRYKIIEKRQSVAFWCNPISGHATLYWYQQILGQGPKLLIQFQNNGVVDDSQLPKDRFSAERLKGVDSTLKIQPAKLEDSAVYLCASSLGPYRVSTDTQYFGPGTRLTVL.